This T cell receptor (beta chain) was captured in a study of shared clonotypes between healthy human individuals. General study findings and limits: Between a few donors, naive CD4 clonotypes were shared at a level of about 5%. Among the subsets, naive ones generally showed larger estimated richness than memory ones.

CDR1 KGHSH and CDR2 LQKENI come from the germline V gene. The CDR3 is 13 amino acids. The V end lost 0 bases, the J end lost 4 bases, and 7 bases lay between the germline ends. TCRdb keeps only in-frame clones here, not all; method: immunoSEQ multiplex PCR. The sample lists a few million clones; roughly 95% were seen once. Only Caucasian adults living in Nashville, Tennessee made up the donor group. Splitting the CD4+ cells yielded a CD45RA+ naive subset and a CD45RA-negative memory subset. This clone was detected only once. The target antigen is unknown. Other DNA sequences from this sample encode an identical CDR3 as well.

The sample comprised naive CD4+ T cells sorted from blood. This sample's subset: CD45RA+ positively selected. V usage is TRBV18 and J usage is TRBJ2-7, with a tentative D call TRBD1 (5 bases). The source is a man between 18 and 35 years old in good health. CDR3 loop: CASSPPGAYEQYF. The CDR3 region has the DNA TGTGCCAGCTCACCACCAGGGGCTTACGAGCAGTACTTC.